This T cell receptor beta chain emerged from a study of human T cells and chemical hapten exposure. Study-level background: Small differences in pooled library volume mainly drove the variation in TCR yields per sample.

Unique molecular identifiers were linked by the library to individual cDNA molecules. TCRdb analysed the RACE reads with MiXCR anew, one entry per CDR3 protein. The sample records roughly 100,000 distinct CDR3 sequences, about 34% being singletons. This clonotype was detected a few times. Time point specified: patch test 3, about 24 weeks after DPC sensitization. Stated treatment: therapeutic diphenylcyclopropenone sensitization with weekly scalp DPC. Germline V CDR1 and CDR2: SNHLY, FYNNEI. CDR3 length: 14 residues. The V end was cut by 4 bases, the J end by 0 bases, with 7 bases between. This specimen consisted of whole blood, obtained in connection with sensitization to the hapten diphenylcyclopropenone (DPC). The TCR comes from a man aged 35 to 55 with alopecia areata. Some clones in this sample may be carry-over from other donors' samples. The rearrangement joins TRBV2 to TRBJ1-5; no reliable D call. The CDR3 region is CASSVGDSNQPQHF. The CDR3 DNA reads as TGTGCCAGCAGTGTTGGGGATAGCAATCAGCCCCAGCATTTT. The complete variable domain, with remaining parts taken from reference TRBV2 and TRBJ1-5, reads EPEVTQTPSHQVTQMGQEVILRCVPISNHLYFYWYRQILGQKVEFLVSFYNNEISEKSEIFDDQFSVERPDGSNFTLKIRSTKLEDSAMYFCASSVGDSNQPQHFGDGTRLSIL.